One sample yielded the 28 T cell receptor beta chains listed below, sequenced in a study of OX40 agonist ivuxolimab in advanced cancers. Receptor libraries were prepared by the immunoSEQ multiplex PCR assay. TCRdb limited this immuneACCESS table to in-frame rearrangements with V and J called. A share of clones is missing; checked studies link under half to unresolved V genes, and the rest is unexplained. This sample holds more than 75,000 clones; roughly 80% were observed only once. Around 5.8% of the sample lies in the top ten. The sequencing used CD4+ or CD8+ T cells sorted from blood, collected in a trial of the OX40 agonist ivuxolimab. All receptors come from an adult with an advanced solid tumor such as melanoma, head and neck, liver or kidney cancer.

V usage is TRBV6-1 and J usage is TRBJ1-1; D unclear. CDR3 length: 13 amino acids. The germline CDR1 and CDR2 sequences are MNHNS and SASEGT. Between the trimmed V and J ends, which lost 8 bases and 1 base, there was a span of 11 bases. CDR3 amino acids: CASRGQSNTEAFF. The CDR3 DNA follows: TGTGCCAGCCGAGGGCAGTCGAACACTGAAGCTTTCTTT.

The chain links TRBV2 to TRBJ1-5, with D unresolved. The CDR3 is 13 amino acids. Germline V gene sequence: CDR1 SNHLY, CDR2 FYNNEI. V lost 8 bases to trimming and J lost 3 bases, with 11 bases between them. The CDR3 DNA is TGTGCCAGCGGTCCGACCCACAATCAGCCCCAGCATTTT. Protein: CASGPTHNQPQHF.

This clone has just one count. This chain connects TRBV14 to TRBJ1-4, with 8 bases aligning to TRBD1. The CDR3 length is 14 residues. The J segment lost 8 bases and the V segment lost 4 bases, leaving 6 bases of the junction unmatched. CDR1 and CDR2 (germline): SGHDN, FVKESK. The CDR3 here is CASSLQGAGEKLFF. The CDR3 coding sequence is TGTGCCAGCAGCCTTCAGGGGGCCGGAGAAAAACTGTTTTTT.

This clone was found once. In nucleotides, the CDR3 is TGTGCCAGCAGCTGGGGACAGCCCGTTCCGCCCGGGGAGCTGTTTTTT. The encoded protein is CASSWGQPVPPGELFF. This chain connects TRBV7-9 to TRBJ2-2; TRBD1 aligns across 7 bases. The CDR3 loop spans 16 amino acids. V trimming: 4 bases; J trimming: 6 bases; junction bases outside the gene matches: 11. The germline gives CDR1 SEHNR, CDR2 FQNEAQ (reference sequence).

This clone has a handful of counts. The gene calls are TRBV10-2 and TRBJ2-5, with 9 bases lining up with TRBD1. Germline trimming cut 6 bases from V and 5 bases from J; bases unmatched to any gene: 7. The CDR3 is 14 amino acids. The germline CDR1 and CDR2 sequences are WSHSY and SAAADI. Here the CDR3 reads CASRDRGRVETQYF. CDR3 DNA: TGCGCCAGCAGGGACAGGGGCCGGGTGGAGACCCAGTACTTC.

The rearrangement joins TRBV10-2 to TRBJ1-5; a possible D gene is TRBD1 (5 bases). Trimming pared 4 bases from V and 6 bases from J, leaving 13 bases between. Germline loops: CDR1 WSHSY, CDR2 SAAADI. This CDR3 is built from 14 residues. As DNA, the CDR3 is TGCGCCAGCAGTGCGACCGACAGATCTCAGCCCCAGCATTTT. This codes for CASSATDRSQPQHF.

The chain joins TRBV6-5 to TRBJ1-1; D gene unclear. Germline V gene lookup returns CDR1 MNHEY and CDR2 SVGAGI. The CDR3 loop spans 13 amino acids. V lost 0 bases to trimming and J lost 7 bases, with 9 bases between them. The CDR3 DNA is TGTGCCAGCAGTTACTCAGTGGACGGTGAAGCTTTCTTT. Its translation is CASSYSVDGEAFF.

This clone was counted ten times or more. Other DNA sequences in this sample translate to the same CDR3. The V gene is TRBV11-2, the J gene TRBJ2-7; 7 bases map to TRBD1. In germline, CDR1 is SGHAT, CDR2 FQNNGV. The V and J ends lost 1 base and 1 base, in that order; junction bases with no gene match: 1. CDR3 length equals 14 residues. The CDR3 here is CASSLAQGSYEQYF. As DNA, the CDR3 is TGTGCCAGCAGCTTAGCACAGGGGTCCTACGAGCAGTACTTC. Using reference TRBV11-2 and TRBJ2-7 for the parts outside the CDR3, the full variable domain is EAGVAQSPRYKIIEKRQSVAFWCNPISGHATLYWYQQILGQGPKLLIQFQNNGVVDDSQLPKDRFSAERLKGVDSTLKIQPAKLEDSAVYLCASSLAQGSYEQYFGPGTRLTVT.

This sequence joins TRBV15 and TRBJ2-7; TRBD2 might be the D (6 bases). The CDR3 spans 17 residues. The V end was cut by 1 base, the J end by 4 bases, with 20 bases between. Germline loops: CDR1 LNHNV, CDR2 YYDKDF (reference sequence). For the CDR3, the DNA is TGTGCCACCAGCAGAGGGGGCGGGCGGGACCGGGGGTACGAGCAGTACTTC. It encodes CATSRGGGRDRGYEQYF.

This chain uses TRBV7-8 with TRBJ2-2, with 9 bases identical to TRBD1. CDR3 length: 18 amino acids. CDR1 SGHVS and CDR2 FQNEAQ come from the germline V gene. Unmatched junction bases numbered 12, after V lost 1 base and J lost 6 bases. The CDR3 DNA reads TGTGCCAGCAGCTTAGAACATAATTGGGACAGGGTGGCCGGGGAGCTGTTTTTT. Translated, it gives CASSLEHNWDRVAGELFF. The full variable domain, rest sourced from reference TRBV7-8 and TRBJ2-2, is GAGVSQSPRYKVAKRGQDVALRCDPISGHVSLFWYQQALGQGPEFLTYFQNEAQLDKSGLPSDRFFAERPEGSVSTLKIQRTQQEDSAVYLCASSLEHNWDRVAGELFFGEGSRLTVL.

CDR3 sequence reads: CASSLEAGGTEAFF. The CDR3 DNA is TGCGCCAGCAGCTTGGAGGCGGGGGGCACTGAAGCTTTCTTT. V is TRBV5-1 and J is TRBJ1-1; the D gene is possibly TRBD1 (5 bases). CDR3 length equals 14 residues. V lost 0 bases to trimming and J lost 4 bases, with 10 bases between them. In germline, CDR1 is SGHRS, CDR2 YFSETQ.

The rearrangement joins TRBV7-9 to TRBJ1-1, with TRBD1 matching 7 bases. Per germline, CDR1 SEHNR and CDR2 FQNEAQ (reference sequence). V gave up 5 bases and J gave up 5 bases; unmatched junction bases: 8. The CDR3 totals 14 residues. CDR3 nucleotides: TGTGCCAGCAGCATACAGGGGACCACGACTGAAGCTTTCTTT. Translation: CASSIQGTTTEAFF.

The chain joins TRBV2 to TRBJ1-2, with D uncertain. Per germline, CDR1 SNHLY and CDR2 FYNNEI. V was clipped by 3 bases and J by 4 bases, with 6 bases between them. This CDR3 spans 12 amino acids. CDR3 DNA sequence: TGTGCCAGCAGTGACTCTGCCTATGGCTACACCTTC. It specifies CASSDSAYGYTF.

At least ten counts were recorded for this clone. CDR3 in DNA: TGTGCCAGCAGCCAAGGAAGTAATGAAAAACTGTTTTTT. As protein: CASSQGSNEKLFF. V is TRBV4-2 and J is TRBJ1-4; D remains unclear. V shed 1 base and J shed 4 bases, with 4 bases lying between them. The CDR3 runs to 13 residues. Germline CDR1 is LGHNA and CDR2 is YNFKEQ.

The chain combines TRBV5-1 with TRBJ1-1; D perhaps matches TRBD1 (6 bases). The CDR3 runs 13 residues. Deletions cut 3 bases from V and 4 bases from J, with 10 bases between. The germline CDR1 and CDR2 sequences are SGHRS and YFSETQ. The CDR3 coding sequence is TGCGCCAGCAGCTCCGGACAGATCACTGAAGCTTTCTTT. Translated: CASSSGQITEAFF.

The chain is built from TRBV19 and TRBJ2-5; TRBD1 is a possible D gene (6 bases). This CDR3 contains 14 residues. Trimming cost V 4 bases and J 0 bases, with 9 bases left between them. CDR1 and CDR2 (germline): LNHDA, SQIVND (reference sequence). CDR3 region: CASSNGTYQETQYF. The CDR3 coding sequence is TGTGCCAGTAGTAACGGGACATACCAAGAGACCCAGTACTTC.

The chain couples TRBV4-3 to TRBJ1-2; a possible D gene is TRBD1 (6 bases). Trimming left V 3 bases short and J 4 bases short, with 18 bases between. The CDR3 is made up of 16 amino acids. The germline gives CDR1 LGHNA, CDR2 YSLEER. The CDR3, as DNA: TGCGCCAGCAGCCAGCAACGACAGGTTATGCTCTATGGCTACACCTTC. It codes for CASSQQRQVMLYGYTF.

This clone was detected once. V gene TRBV7-2 combines with J gene TRBJ1-6; no reliable D call. This CDR3 is built from 20 residues. Germline loops: CDR1 SGHTA, CDR2 FQGNSA. Trimming shortened V by 0 bases and J by 0 bases, and 18 bases separated the two germline ends. CDR3 sequence reads: CASSLAGRRQASSYNSPLHF. The DNA of the CDR3 is TGTGCCAGCAGCTTAGCAGGGAGAAGGCAGGCTAGCTCCTATAATTCACCCCTCCACTTT.

V and J are TRBV10-3 and TRBJ1-3; 8 bases fit TRBD1. CDR3 length: 15 residues. Germline loops: CDR1 ENHRY, CDR2 SYGVKD. V shed 7 bases, J shed 2 bases, and the junction held 7 bases outside the gene matches. CDR3 in DNA: TGTGCCATCACGGGAGGACAGGGAACTGGAAACACCATATATTTT. Encoded protein: CAITGGQGTGNTIYF.

The chain links TRBV7-6 to TRBJ2-7; TRBD1 matches at 9 bases. V lost 5 bases to trimming and J lost 2 bases; unmatched junction nucleotides: 13. Germline V gives CDR1 SGHVS, CDR2 FNYEAQ. This CDR3 comprises 17 residues. The CDR3 here is CASSGAGQGTPTYEQYF. CDR3 nucleotides: TGTGCCAGCAGCGGGGCAGGACAGGGGACCCCGACCTACGAGCAGTACTTC.

CDR3 loop: CASSRDFGADTQYF. The CDR3 nucleotides are TGTGCCAGCAGTCGGGATTTCGGGGCAGATACGCAGTATTTT. This chain joins TRBV2 and TRBJ2-3, with a tentative D call TRBD2 (5 bases). The CDR3 extends over 14 amino acids. Germline V gene data show CDR1 as SNHLY and CDR2 as FYNNEI. V was clipped by 5 bases and J by 4 bases, with 13 bases between them. Full variable domain (outside the CDR3, taken from reference TRBV2 and TRBJ2-3): EPEVTQTPSHQVTQMGQEVILRCVPISNHLYFYWYRQILGQKVEFLVSFYNNEISEKSEIFDDQFSVERPDGSNFTLKIRSTKLEDSAMYFCASSRDFGADTQYFGPGTRLTVL.

The chain links TRBV6-4 to TRBJ1-1; tentative D call: TRBD1 (6 bases). Germline V gene data show CDR1 as MRHNA and CDR2 as SNTAGT. The CDR3 runs to 14 residues. Between the trimmed V and J ends, which lost 6 bases and 0 bases, there was a span of 11 bases. CDR3 region: CASSPTGMNTEAFF. For the CDR3, the DNA is TGTGCCAGCAGCCCCACAGGGATGAACACTGAAGCTTTCTTT.

The V and J genes are TRBV4-1 and TRBJ2-5; D possibly corresponds to TRBD1 (6 bases). From germline, CDR1 is MGHRA and CDR2 YSYEKL. Trimming shortened V by 4 bases and J by 2 bases, and 14 bases separated the two germline ends. The length of the CDR3 is 15 residues. The CDR3 loop is CASSPDGTNQETQYF. The CDR3 DNA sequence: TGCGCCAGCAGCCCTGATGGGACAAATCAAGAGACCCAGTACTTC.

The chain joins TRBV10-3 to TRBJ2-7, with 7 positions matching TRBD2. Unmatched junction bases numbered 8, after V lost 3 bases and J lost 0 bases. The CDR3 totals 16 residues. The V gene's germline CDR1 is ENHRY and CDR2 SYGVKD. Written as DNA, the CDR3 is TGTGCCATCAGTGACCCGAGGGAGGGACTCTCCTACGAGCAGTACTTC. Amino acids: CAISDPREGLSYEQYF.

The chain recombines TRBV5-1 with TRBJ1-2, with a weak D call TRBD1 (5 bases). CDR1 and CDR2 (germline): SGHRS, YFSETQ. Between the trimmed V and J ends, which lost 4 bases and 1 base, there was a span of 14 bases. The length of the CDR3 is 15 residues. DNA of the CDR3: TGCGCCAGCAGCCTAGGGGACGGAAGTAACTATGGCTACACCTTC. Translated: CASSLGDGSNYGYTF.

Worth noting for this clone: The junction departs from the called germline gene at one end, perhaps through a read error. The genes are TRBV4-1 and TRBJ1-5, with unresolved D. This CDR3 spans 9 amino acids. Looked up from germline, CDR1 is MGHRA and CDR2 is YSYEKL. CDR3 coding DNA: TGCGCCAGCACTCAGCCCCAGCATTTT. Its protein product is CASTQPQHF.

In its sample, this clone was seen a few times. V is TRBV19 and J is TRBJ1-2; 11 bases fit TRBD1. Germline assignment: CDR1 LNHDA and CDR2 SQIVND (reference sequence). The V segment lost 7 bases and the J segment 3 bases; nucleotides outside the gene matches: 16. The CDR3 length is 18 residues. The CDR3 DNA follows: TGTGCCAGTACCCAAAACTTCATCCCGGGACAGGGGGACTATGGCTACACCTTC. Protein product: CASTQNFIPGQGDYGYTF.

The chain is built from TRBV18 and TRBJ2-7, with 7 bases that match TRBD1. CDR1 and CDR2 from the germline V gene are KGHSH and LQKENI. After removal of 5 bases from V and 2 bases from J, the junction contained 6 bases not matched to a gene. The CDR3 is made up of 14 amino acids. The CDR3 DNA is TGTGCCAGCTCAACCGGACAGGTGGCCTACGAGCAGTACTTC. It translates to CASSTGQVAYEQYF.